Listed below are T cell receptor beta chains from one sample, sequenced in a study of OX40 agonist ivuxolimab in advanced cancers. Profiled with immunoSEQ multiplex PCR; TCRdb holds only in-frame clones, not every one. The sample lists tens of thousands of clones, roughly 84% seen once, with roughly 20% in the top ten. The material sequenced was CD4+ or CD8+ T cells sorted from blood, taken in a trial of the OX40 agonist ivuxolimab. The receptors stem from an adult with an advanced solid tumor such as melanoma, head and neck, liver or kidney cancer. Both conserved end residues are trimmed from each CDR3.

v_call cdr3_aa
TRBV14 ASSQVGSLRAGNTIY
TRBV5-1 ASSLRHSYEQY
TRBV29-1 SVVLGTNYGYT
TRBV13 ASSLAREMSISGELF
TRBV19 ASSTGPGYEQY
TRBV7-9 ASSDGLAGYEQY
TRBV2 ASSPSYEQY
TRBV30 AWSVITRWDTEAF
TRBV5-1 ASSLVGITAGELF
TRBV6-1 ASSRGPLSYNEQF
TRBV9 ASSVVMGVDTGELF
TRBV9 ASSQTIYGYT
TRBV4-3 ASSQDPEGQGRDEQF
TRBV5-3 ARSPCRGFSPRDYEQY
TRBV10-3 AISRTGVRGRQETQY
TRBV4-2 ASSAPAVQGDGYT
TRBV6-5 ASSDSPTSTNEQF
TRBV23-1 ASSQPRHPRDRECLYEQY
TRBV5-6 ASTQWTENSPLH
TRBV29-1 SNETETCLNEQF
TRBV27 ASSLSDSPYGYT
TRBV6-4 ASSELAGGPETQY
TRBV4-3 ASSQETGTGGSPLH
TRBV6-6 ASSYSEEGGREQY
TRBV10-3 AISESGTDSNQPQH
TRBV5-6 ASSLEGLAGFDEQF
TRBV28 ASKYGQGGYEQY
TRBV30 AWSIGQGEGAF
TRBV15 ATSRVNEQF
TRBV11-2 ASSLTGTYGYT
TRBV6-5 ASSPDDGETQY
TRBV19 ASSPQTGGNQETQY
TRBV6-4 ASSTGGSYNEQF
TRBV5-5 ASSPGLADPYNEQF
TRBV6-4 ASSAGSETEAF
TRBV28 ASTLYSNQPQH
TRBV6-9 ASSPGQGPFMNTEAF
TRBV10-2 ASSVGGSYEQY
TRBV7-3 ASSLTDRVNEETQY
TRBV6-6 ASSTGQGNTEAF
TRBV6-4 ASSDSNAGTAGYT
TRBV6-5 ASSFLSASGYT
TRBV30 AWSSGTGSRTVR
TRBV21-1 ASSKAGLPSYEQY
TRBV11-2 ASSLGLVTDTQY